The following is a TCR beta chain sequence with its context. TCR beta cDNA was reverse-transcribed from 500 to 550 ng of total RNA. The reaction used a constant-region primer and ProtoScript II reverse transcriptase. Three nested multiplex PCR rounds, a slightly modified ARM-PCR, produced the libraries for TCR beta. Investigators reported that the first two PCR rounds, at roughly 10 cycles each, used TRBV1-TRBV30 forward primers with a C-beta reverse primer. MiXCR, run by TCRdb on the multiplex PCR reads, gives a single entry per CDR3 protein. Of around 190,000 distinct CDR3 sequences in the sample, around four fifths were seen once. This sample is drawn from a study of tumor-infiltrating lymphocytes in primary liver carcinoma. Each 20-30 mg portion of unsorted bulk tissue served as the source for co-extraction of RNA and DNA. The sampling covered five separate regions of each tumor. Germline lookup yields CDR1 SGHNT and CDR2 YYREEE (reference sequence). V lost 2 bases to trimming and J lost 8 bases, with 20 bases between them. The length of the CDR3 is 16 residues.

The origin of this receptor is a man aged 35 to 55 with primary liver carcinoma and hepatitis B virus infection. The gene calls are TRBV5-4 and TRBJ2-1; D is possibly TRBD2 (6 bases). Sequencing was done on a sample of tumor tissue from primary liver carcinoma. CDR3 bases: TGTGCCAGCAGCTTCAGCGGAGGGGTCTATGTGTATGAGCAGTTCTTC. Protein: CASSFSGGVYVYEQFF.